A single sample is the source of the 26 T cell receptor beta chains below, sequenced in a study of identical twins listed by TCRdb under 2016. The library was generated by 5' RACE. The instrument given in TCRdb is Illumina HiSeq 2000. TCRdb reran the public reads through fastp at Q25 and MiXCR, keeping productive beta chains. CDR3 protein sequences are deduplicated, and each keeps its most common genes and DNA. The sample contains about 190,000 distinct CDR3 sequences, 15% to 20% of them found a single time. The ten most abundant clones make up around 40% of the sample. This same sample was also part of a study on T cells expressing NK-cell markers.

Material for sequencing was CD8+ T cells sorted from blood. Receptor source: a woman in her late teens or twenties in good health.

This clonotype has just a few counts. The chain joins TRBV29-1 to TRBJ1-1; D might be TRBD1 (5 bases). This CDR3 is 13 amino acids long. The germline V gene encodes CDR1 SQVTM and CDR2 ANQGSEA. Trimming left V 1 base short and J 5 bases short, with 11 bases between. The CDR3 nucleotides are TGCAGCGTTGAAGGACCGGGGGGTACTGAAGCTTTCTTT. Translation gives CSVEGPGGTEAFF.

In its sample, this clonotype was seen a few times. The chain employs TRBV27 and TRBJ2-7; TRBD2 is a possible D gene (5 bases). V was shortened by 3 bases and J by 0 bases, with 12 bases between the two germline ends. Looked up from germline, CDR1 is MNHEY and CDR2 is SMNVEV (reference sequence). The CDR3 length is 15 residues. This chain's CDR3 is CASSLRGISSYEQYF. CDR3 in DNA: TGTGCCAGCAGTTTGCGAGGGATCAGCTCCTACGAGCAGTACTTC.

This clonotype was recorded at least ten times. The rearrangement joins TRBV9 to TRBJ1-1; D is unclear. The CDR3 has 12 residues. Deletions cut 0 bases from V and 4 bases from J, with 4 bases between. Germline CDR1 and CDR2: SGDLS and YYNGEE. CDR3 DNA: TGTGCCAGCAGCGTAGGGGGCACTGAAGCTTTCTTT. Protein product: CASSVGGTEAFF.

This clonotype occurred a few times. The chain combines TRBV6-1 with TRBJ2-7, with 13 bases aligning to TRBD2. The germline V gene has CDR1 MNHNS and CDR2 SASEGT. The CDR3 has 15 amino acids. V dropped 3 bases and J dropped 3; count of bases not matched to a gene: 2. DNA of the CDR3: TGTGCCAGCAGTGACGGACTAGCGGGAGACTACGAGCAGTACTTC. Translated: CASSDGLAGDYEQYF.

This clonotype was recorded a few times. V is TRBV13 and J is TRBJ2-3, with TRBD1 matching over 7 bases. CDR1 PRHDT and CDR2 FYEKMQ come from the germline V gene (reference sequence). There are 12 residues in the CDR3. J lost 2 bases, V lost 8 bases, and 1 base had no gene match. The CDR3 is CASDRVTDTQYF. CDR3 nucleotides: TGTGCCAGCGACAGGGTCACAGATACGCAGTATTTT.

This clonotype was recorded a few times. This chain uses TRBV18 with TRBJ2-1, with D unresolved. CDR3 size: 14 residues. V was cut by 3 bases and J by 9 bases, with 15 bases left in between. Germline CDR1 KGHSH, CDR2 LQKENI. The CDR3 nucleotides read TGTGCCAGCTCACCTTCCGTGGACCCCGTTGAGCAGTTCTTC. The encoded protein is CASSPSVDPVEQFF.

This clonotype was found a few times. The CDR3, as DNA: TGTGCCAGCAGCACTAGAGGAGGGCATGGCAAGGGTGAAGCTTTCTTT. Its protein is CASSTRGGHGKGEAFF. V gene TRBV7-9 combines with J gene TRBJ1-1, with D uncertain. The CDR3 is 16 amino acids. Germline lookup yields CDR1 SEHNR and CDR2 FQNEAQ (reference sequence). The V gene lost 5 bases and the J gene lost 7 bases, with 23 bases spanning the gap.

The chain has TRBV5-1 and TRBJ2-3; TRBD2 might be the D (5 bases). The ends were cut back, 7 bases at V and 2 bases at J, with 20 bases in the middle. The CDR3 totals 16 residues. Germline values: CDR1 SGHRS, CDR2 YFSETQ. CDR3 region: CASSSREGTSTDTQYF. The CDR3 nucleotides are TGCGCCAGCTCCTCCCGCGAGGGCACCTCCACAGATACGCAGTATTTT.

The chain combines TRBV5-8 with TRBJ2-3; 7 bases fit TRBD1. There are 16 residues in the CDR3. V was clipped by 4 bases and J by 6 bases; unmatched bases: 14. Germline assignment: CDR1 SGHTS and CDR2 YDEGEE. The CDR3 spells CASSPGQALSRDTQYF. The CDR3 DNA reads TGTGCCAGCAGCCCCGGACAGGCGTTGTCCCGGGATACGCAGTATTTT.

J is TRBJ2-5 and V is TRBV5-1, with 7 bases that match TRBD1. The ends lost 4 bases at V and 1 base at J; junction bases unmatched: 13. Germline V CDR1 and CDR2: SGHRS, YFSETQ. This CDR3 has 17 amino acids. The CDR3 region has the DNA TGCGCCAGCAGCGAGTCTTCAGGGGGTGGCGGCCAAGAGACCCAGTACTTC. It is translated as CASSESSGGGGQETQYF.

The chain combines TRBV7-9 with TRBJ2-1; D is unresolved. V dropped 4 bases and J dropped 7 bases, with 11 bases sitting between them. Germline V lookup: CDR1 SEHNR, CDR2 FQNEAQ (reference sequence). The CDR3 totals 13 residues. The CDR3 reads CASSYLLGNEQFF. The CDR3 DNA follows: TGTGCCAGCAGCTACCTTTTAGGAAATGAGCAGTTCTTC.

The chain uses TRBV5-6 and TRBJ2-7; TRBD1 aligns across 7 bases. The trim removed 4 bases at V and 11 bases at J, leaving 12 bases unmatched. Per the germline V gene, CDR1 is SGHDT and CDR2 is YYEEEE. This CDR3 is built from 13 residues. This CDR3 reads CASSENLGGQEYF. DNA for the CDR3: TGTGCCAGCAGCGAAAACCTCGGAGGACAGGAGTACTTC.

This clonotype has more than one count but fewer than ten. The gene calls are TRBV13 and TRBJ2-2, with TRBD2 matching 11 bases. CDR3 length: 18 amino acids. V shed 6 bases and J 2 bases; nucleotides not matched to a gene: 11. Germline V gene lookup returns CDR1 PRHDT and CDR2 FYEKMQ (reference sequence). The CDR3 region is CASRGTPGLAANTGELFF. The CDR3 nucleotides are TGTGCCAGCAGGGGGACACCGGGACTAGCGGCTAACACCGGGGAGCTGTTTTTT.

V is TRBV5-5 and J is TRBJ2-7; 8 positions agree with TRBD2. Germline V CDR1 and CDR2: SGHKS, YYEKEE (reference sequence). V lost 2 bases, J lost 2 bases, and 9 bases stayed unmatched. This CDR3 is 16 amino acids long. The CDR3 DNA sequence: TGTGCCAGCAGCTTATTATCGGGACTAGGCACCTACGAGCAGTACTTC. This translates into CASSLLSGLGTYEQYF.

At least ten counts were recorded for this clonotype. The gene calls are TRBV11-2 and TRBJ2-7; D uncertain. The V gene's germline CDR1 is SGHAT and CDR2 FQNNGV. The V end lost 5 bases, the J end lost 6 bases, and 14 bases lay between the germline ends. CDR3 length: 13 residues. Here the CDR3 reads CASSELLLGEQYF. The CDR3 nucleotides read TGTGCCAGCAGCGAGCTCCTGTTGGGCGAGCAGTACTTC.

This clonotype showed up just a few times. The chain recombines TRBV15 with TRBJ2-5; D possibly uses TRBD1 or TRBD2 (5 bases each). The germline CDR1 and CDR2 sequences are LNHNV and YYDKDF (reference sequence). Trimming pared 0 bases from V and 4 bases from J, leaving 15 bases between. The CDR3 is 16 residues long. As DNA, the CDR3 is TGTGCCACCAGCAGAGATACGAGGGGCACCCGAGAGACCCAGTACTTC. Amino acids: CATSRDTRGTRETQYF.

This clonotype appeared a few times. J is TRBJ2-2 and V is TRBV10-2; D is perhaps TRBD1 (7 bases). This CDR3 has 14 amino acids. V was clipped by 5 bases and J by 5 bases, with 12 bases between them. The V gene's germline CDR1 is WSHSY and CDR2 SAAADI. The CDR3 protein is CASSPGGRTGELFF. The CDR3 DNA reads as TGCGCCAGCAGTCCAGGGGGGAGAACCGGGGAGCTGTTTTTT.

The chain employs TRBV12-3 or TRBV12-4 and TRBJ2-2; possibly TRBD1 for D (5 bases). Deletions cut 2 bases from V and 1 base from J, with 17 bases between. This CDR3 contains 18 residues. CDR3 region: CASSLRARVGENTGELFF. The DNA for the CDR3 is TGTGCCAGCAGTTTACGGGCCAGGGTGGGCGAGAACACCGGGGAGCTGTTTTTT.

The chain uses TRBV3-1 and TRBJ2-2; D not resolved. The ends were cut back, 4 bases at V and 6 bases at J, with 6 bases in the middle. There are 12 residues in the CDR3. Germline-derived CDR1 and CDR2 are LGHDT and YNNKEL (reference sequence). Here the CDR3 reads CASSPVAGELFF. DNA of the CDR3: TGTGCCAGCAGCCCCGTAGCCGGGGAGCTGTTTTTT.

The chain recombines TRBV7-3 with TRBJ2-2; 7 bases are a match to TRBD2. The trim removed 4 bases at V and 6 bases at J, leaving 5 bases unmatched. Germline CDR1 and CDR2: SGHTA and FQGTGA. The CDR3 length is 14 residues. The CDR3 DNA reads as TGTGCCAGCAGCTACCTGGGGGGGGCCGGGGAGCTGTTTTTT. The encoded protein is CASSYLGGAGELFF.

The rearrangement links TRBV12-3 or TRBV12-4 to TRBJ2-7; 7 bases are a match to TRBD1. The CDR3 covers 15 residues. The V segment lost 3 bases and the J segment 4 bases; nucleotides outside the gene matches: 9. The CDR3 loop reads CASSLVRDSWYEQYF. CDR3 nucleotides: TGTGCCAGCAGTTTGGTGAGGGACAGTTGGTACGAGCAGTACTTC.

There are a few counts of this clonotype. V usage is TRBV6-8 and J usage is TRBJ2-1; 7 nucleotides align to TRBD2. Germline CDR1 is MNHGY and CDR2 is SAAAGT. V shed 0 bases, J shed 6 bases, and the junction held 14 bases outside the gene matches. CDR3 length: 18 residues. The CDR3 DNA reads as TGTGCCAGCAGTTACTCGAGTAAGAGCGGGAATGACAGCAATGAGCAGTTCTTC. This gives the protein CASSYSSKSGNDSNEQFF.

V and J are TRBV27 and TRBJ1-5; 7 nucleotides match TRBD1. There are 15 residues in the CDR3. The junction had 10 bases not matched to a gene; V was cut back by 0 bases and J by 11 bases. Germline CDR1 reads MNHEY; CDR2 reads SMNVEV (reference sequence). CDR3 nucleotides: TGTGCCAGCAGTTTATCGGGGGGGGCAGGGACAGCCCAGCATTTT. Translation gives CASSLSGGAGTAQHF.

This clonotype has just a few counts. This chain uses TRBV7-9 with TRBJ1-1, with 8 bases aligning to TRBD1. Trimming cost V 2 bases and J 6 bases; bases outside gene matches: 11. The CDR3 runs 16 residues. Germline CDR1 SEHNR, CDR2 FQNEAQ (reference sequence). CDR3 region: CASSLYGQGFPPEAFF. CDR3 DNA sequence: TGTGCCAGCAGCTTATATGGACAGGGTTTTCCTCCTGAAGCTTTCTTT.

This clonotype has only a few counts. The J gene is TRBJ1-2, the V gene TRBV27; D uncertain. The length of the CDR3 is 13 residues. Germline loops: CDR1 MNHEY, CDR2 SMNVEV (reference sequence). With 2 bases removed from V and 9 bases from J, the gap between germline ends came to 13 bases. The CDR3 DNA reads as TGTGCCAGCAGTTTAGAATTGACCGGCCGCTACACCTTC. This codes for CASSLELTGRYTF.

This clonotype occurred many times. The J gene is TRBJ2-7, the V gene TRBV12-3 or TRBV12-4; 8 bases match TRBD1. This CDR3 region has 12 residues. Trimming cost V 5 bases and J 6 bases; bases outside gene matches: 3. Here the CDR3 DNA reads TGTGCCAGCAGTCCGACAGGGGCCGAGCAGTACTTC. Its protein product is CASSPTGAEQYF.